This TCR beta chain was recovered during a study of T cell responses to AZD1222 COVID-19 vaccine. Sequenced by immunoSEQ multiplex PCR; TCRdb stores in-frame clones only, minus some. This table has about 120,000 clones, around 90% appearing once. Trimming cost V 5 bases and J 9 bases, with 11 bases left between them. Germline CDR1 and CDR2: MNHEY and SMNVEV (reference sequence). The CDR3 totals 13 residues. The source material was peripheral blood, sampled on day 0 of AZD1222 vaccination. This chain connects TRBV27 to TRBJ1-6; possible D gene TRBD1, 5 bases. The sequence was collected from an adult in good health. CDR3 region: CASSRRGTSPLHF. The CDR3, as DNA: TGTGCCAGCAGTCGCAGAGGGACTTCACCCCTCCACTTT.